This T cell receptor beta chain was obtained from a study of T cells in Graves' hyperthyroidism and ophthalmopathy. It was RNA transcripts that yielded the amplified TCR beta CDR3 regions. Primed by the HTBI set, a first-round RT-PCR was run on the TCR CDR3. In TCRdb, the multiplex PCR reads were re-called with MiXCR into one record per CDR3 protein. The table includes 750,000 to 900,000 distinct CDR3 sequences, around 38% detected once. This clonotype came up a few times. Antigen: not known. Germline-derived CDR1 and CDR2 are SGHTA and FQGTGA. CDR3 size: 13 residues. Deletions cut 2 bases from V and 7 bases from J, with 11 bases between. Findings of the study overall: Clonotypes that were expanded in thyroid above 0.001 mostly appeared in blood too.

V usage is TRBV7-3 and J usage is TRBJ2-5; D remains unclear. Sequenced material: blood. The clonotype comes from a man aged 18 to 29 with Graves' hyperthyroidism. The CDR3 loop reads CASSLDPPGTQYF. CDR3 nucleotides: TGTGCCAGCAGCTTAGACCCCCCGGGGACCCAGTACTTC.